This T cell receptor (beta chain) is drawn from a study of chemoradiotherapy in HPV16-positive cancers. General study findings and limits: Functional assays defining HPV-specific T cells used only two HPV16-positive patients. During treatment, candidate HPV-specific clones and E7-related motifs expanded in tumor. In HPV16-positive patients, HPV-responsive T-cell expansion tracked better recurrence-free survival.

CDR1 and CDR2 (germline): SNHLY, FYNNEI. Trimming took 6 bases from V and 3 from J, leaving 9 bases between them. The CDR3 totals 12 residues. The method was immunoSEQ multiplex PCR; TCRdb's version includes in-frame clones alone and lacks a portion of them. Here the sample spans roughly 15,000 clones, approximately 74% being singletons. In regard to this clone: The antigen is unknown.

Sample collection occurred from a patient who underwent chemoradiotherapy. The genes are TRBV2 and TRBJ2-7; TRBD2 might be the D (6 bases). This clonotype was sampled from a human donor with HPV-associated anogenital cancer. The CDR3 here is CASRGEDYEQYF. CDR3 bases: TGTGCCAGCAGAGGGGAGGACTACGAGCAGTACTTC. Full variable domain (outside the CDR3, taken from reference TRBV2 and TRBJ2-7): EPEVTQTPSHQVTQMGQEVILRCVPISNHLYFYWYRQILGQKVEFLVSFYNNEISEKSEIFDDQFSVERPDGSNFTLKIRSTKLEDSAMYFCASRGEDYEQYFGPGTRLTVT.